This T cell receptor beta chain stems from a study of blood T cell repertoires in COVID-19. Background on the study: The United States, Italy and Spain provided the acute and convalescent COVID-19 samples. Sources were T cells, B-cell-depleted T cells, or PBMCs; the material itself was cDNA or gDNA.

This CDR3 is 15 amino acids long. From germline, CDR1 is SEHNR and CDR2 FQNEAQ (reference sequence). Trimming took off 5 bases at V and 1 base at J, with 12 bases between the two ends. In the original workflow: Quantification of nucleated cells was approximated via reference gene primer amplification. Sequencing used immunoSEQ multiplex PCR; TCRdb keeps in-frame clones, though not all of them. The V and J calls and clone size come from that table; D and trimming were worked out from the DNA. The data hold under 300,000 clones, with around four fifths observed a single time. The chain is built from TRBV7-9 and TRBJ1-3; D call uncertain. Sequencing was done on a sample of peripheral blood. The origin of this receptor is a man aged 60-69 years who had recovered from COVID-19. The CDR3 here is CASSLLVGSGNTIYF. The CDR3 DNA sequence: TGTGCCAGCAGCCTTCTAGTCGGGTCTGGAAACACCATATATTTT.